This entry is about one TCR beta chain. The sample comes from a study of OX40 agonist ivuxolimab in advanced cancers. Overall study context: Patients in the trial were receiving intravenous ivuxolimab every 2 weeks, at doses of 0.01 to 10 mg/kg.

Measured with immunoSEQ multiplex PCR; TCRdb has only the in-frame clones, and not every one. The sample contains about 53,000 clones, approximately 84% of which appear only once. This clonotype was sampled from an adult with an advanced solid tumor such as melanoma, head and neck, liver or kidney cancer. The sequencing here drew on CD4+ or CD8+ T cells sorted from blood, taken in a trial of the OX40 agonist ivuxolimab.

The CDR3 DNA sequence: TGCAGCGTGGGGGACCCCCCGACCGGGGAGCTGTTTTTT. It codes for CSVGDPPTGELFF. The chain employs TRBV29-1 and TRBJ2-2, with D perhaps being TRBD1 or TRBD2 (5 bases each). V was clipped by 6 bases and J by 5 bases, with 13 bases between them. CDR1 SQVTM and CDR2 ANQGSEA come from the germline V gene. CDR3 size: 13 residues.